One sample yielded the 30 T cell receptor beta chains listed below, sequenced in a study of response to subunit inactivated influenza vaccine. Each CDR3 protein is one row after TCRdb ran MiXCR on the RT-PCR reads. The profile shows hundreds of thousands of distinct CDR3 sequences, 14% of them singletons. The sequences come from PBMCs from blood, collected roughly 2 weeks before vaccination. All receptors derive from a man aged 50 or older who received an inactivated influenza vaccine.

The chain recombines TRBV7-3 with TRBJ2-7; the match to TRBD2 covers 7 bases. The V gene end was trimmed by 4 bases and the J gene end by 7 bases; junction bases not matched to a gene: 10. The CDR3 covers 14 residues. Germline V gene lookup returns CDR1 SGHTA and CDR2 FQGTGA. The CDR3 reads CASSSGTTSGEQYF. The CDR3, as DNA: TGTGCCAGCAGCTCAGGGACTACCTCCGGGGAGCAGTACTTC.

This clonotype was recorded a few times. V usage is TRBV18 and J usage is TRBJ2-1; 9 bases map to TRBD1. Germline V gene lookup returns CDR1 KGHSH and CDR2 LQKENI. The CDR3 covers 15 residues. J lost 6 bases, V lost 1 base, and 4 bases had no gene match. The CDR3 is CASSPRTGVLNEQFF. CDR3 nucleotide sequence: TGTGCCAGCTCACCACGGACAGGGGTCCTCAATGAGCAGTTCTTC.

This rearrangement joins TRBV20-1 to TRBJ2-5; no clear D. V was pared by 1 base and J by 3 bases, with 6 bases between. This CDR3 comprises 12 residues. Germline loops: CDR1 DFQATT, CDR2 SNEGSKA (reference sequence). The CDR3 reads CSARVMKETQYF. The CDR3 DNA sequence: TGCAGTGCTAGAGTAATGAAAGAGACCCAGTACTTC.

This clonotype has more than one count but fewer than ten. This sequence joins TRBV20-1 and TRBJ2-7; 7 positions match TRBD2. V gave up 8 bases and J gave up 5 bases; unmatched junction bases: 9. The CDR3 has 12 residues. Per germline, CDR1 DFQATT and CDR2 SNEGSKA (reference sequence). The CDR3 DNA sequence: TGCAGTACTCAGCGGGGTTTGGACGAGCAGTACTTC. Translated, it gives CSTQRGLDEQYF.

This clonotype has only a few counts. The chain links TRBV6-2 or TRBV6-3 to TRBJ2-2, with 11 bases identical to TRBD2. This CDR3 has 15 residues. Germline-derived CDR1 and CDR2 are MNHEY and SVGEGT. The V gene end was trimmed by 6 bases and the J gene end by 1 base; junction bases not matched to a gene: 1. This CDR3 reads CASRTSGGNTGELFF. The CDR3 DNA is TGTGCCAGCAGAACTAGCGGGGGGAACACCGGGGAGCTGTTTTTT.

This clonotype was recorded a few times. The J gene is TRBJ1-1, the V gene TRBV11-1; D remains ambiguous. The CDR3 loop spans 14 amino acids. The germline gives CDR1 SGHAT, CDR2 FQDESV (reference sequence). Trimming took off 5 bases at V and 1 base at J, with 11 bases between the two ends. The CDR3 protein is CASSAATTNTEAFF. DNA of the CDR3: TGTGCCAGCAGCGCCGCGACAACGAACACTGAAGCTTTCTTT.

For the CDR3, the DNA is TGTGCCAGTAGTGGTTACGCCGGGACAGGGAACACTGAAGCTTTCTTT. Protein product: CASSGYAGTGNTEAFF. The chain employs TRBV19 and TRBJ1-1, with 8 bases lining up with TRBD1. Germline CDR1 is LNHDA and CDR2 is SQIVND (reference sequence). This CDR3 spans 16 amino acids. Losses at the gene ends were 5 bases for V and 1 base for J; bases not matched to a gene: 9. The full variable domain, in which reference TRBV19 and TRBJ1-1 provide the parts outside the CDR3, is DGGITQSPKYLFRKEGQNVTLSCEQNLNHDAMYWYRQDPGQGLRLIYYSQIVNDFQKGDIAEGYSVSREKKESFPLTVTSAQKNPTAFYLCASSGYAGTGNTEAFFGQGTRLTVV.

The chain employs TRBV10-3 and TRBJ2-7, with TRBD1 matching over 10 bases. V lost 8 bases, J lost 1 base, and 2 bases stayed unmatched. Looked up from germline, CDR1 is ENHRY and CDR2 is SYGVKD. This CDR3 is 13 amino acids long. The CDR3 DNA follows: TGTGCCATCTGGACAGGGGGATCCTACGAGCAGTACTTC. Amino acids: CAIWTGGSYEQYF.

This chain links TRBV5-1 with TRBJ2-1; D call uncertain. Per the germline V gene, CDR1 is SGHRS and CDR2 is YFSETQ. This CDR3 comprises 15 residues. The V end lost 5 bases, the J end lost 0 bases, and 12 bases lay between the germline ends. The CDR3: CASRAELYSYNEQFF. CDR3 coding DNA: TGCGCCAGCAGGGCAGAACTATACTCCTACAATGAGCAGTTCTTC.

Only a few counts were recorded for this clonotype. The chain has TRBV7-9 and TRBJ2-7, with 8 bases aligning to TRBD2. With V trimmed by 7 bases and J by 4 bases, 12 bases remained unmatched. The CDR3 loop spans 15 amino acids. Germline values: CDR1 SEHNR, CDR2 FQNEAQ (reference sequence). The CDR3 reads CASTPDLAGRYEQYF. The CDR3, as DNA: TGTGCCAGCACCCCTGATTTAGCGGGAAGGTACGAGCAGTACTTC.

The chain joins TRBV6-1 to TRBJ1-2; D is undetermined. Looked up from germline, CDR1 is MNHNS and CDR2 is SASEGT. With 0 bases removed from V and 4 bases from J, the gap between germline ends came to 12 bases. This CDR3 contains 15 residues. The CDR3 bases are TGTGCCAGCAGTGAAGCAAGGGAGGTTAGCTATGGCTACACCTTC. It is translated as CASSEAREVSYGYTF.

The chain has TRBV14 and TRBJ2-1; TRBD1 agrees at 7 bases. This CDR3 spans 14 amino acids. Germline V CDR1 and CDR2: SGHDN, FVKESK. V was clipped by 3 bases and J by 4 bases; unmatched bases: 3. CDR3 nucleotides: TGTGCCAGCAGCCACAGGGGGTATTACAATGAGCAGTTCTTC. Amino acids: CASSHRGYYNEQFF.

This clonotype came up a few times. This rearrangement joins TRBV9 to TRBJ1-2, with 9 bases matching TRBD1. The germline gives CDR1 SGDLS, CDR2 YYNGEE. The CDR3 loop spans 16 amino acids. V lost 3 bases to trimming and J lost 8 bases; unmatched junction nucleotides: 14. CDR3 sequence reads: CASSAGTGRLLSGYTF. Written as DNA, the CDR3 is TGTGCCAGCAGCGCGGGGACAGGGAGATTATTAAGCGGCTACACCTTC.

The chain recombines TRBV5-5 with TRBJ1-1; D is ambiguous. Germline CDR1 reads SGHKS; CDR2 reads YYEKEE (reference sequence). Trimming took 4 bases from V and 4 from J, leaving 11 bases between them. The CDR3 is 13 residues long. The CDR3 region has the DNA TGTGCCAGCAGCCCTTACATGGGCACTGAAGCTTTCTTT. Amino acid sequence: CASSPYMGTEAFF.

The V gene is TRBV5-1, the J gene TRBJ2-2; D possibly corresponds to TRBD2 (6 bases). The CDR3 runs to 16 residues. The germline V gene has CDR1 SGHRS and CDR2 YFSETQ. Trimming left V 4 bases short and J 0 bases short, with 13 bases between. CDR3 DNA sequence: TGCGCCAGCAGCCCGGTTGCGGGAACGAACACCGGGGAGCTGTTTTTT. It specifies CASSPVAGTNTGELFF.

J is TRBJ2-7 and V is TRBV29-1, with 7 bases lining up with TRBD1. Germline V CDR1 and CDR2: SQVTM, ANQGSEA. Unmatched junction bases numbered 10, after V lost 8 bases and J lost 0 bases. The CDR3 contains 14 residues. As DNA, the CDR3 is TGCAGCTCTCTTTCTACAGGGGTCTCCTACGAGCAGTACTTC. It encodes CSSLSTGVSYEQYF.

This chain joins TRBV4-3 and TRBJ2-6; D unclear. V was trimmed by 3 bases and J by 0 bases, leaving 6 bases between them. Germline CDR1 reads LGHNA; CDR2 reads YSLEER. The CDR3 sequence is 15 residues long. The CDR3 is CASSHSLSGANVLTF. The CDR3 DNA follows: TGCGCCAGCAGCCACTCACTCTCTGGGGCCAACGTCCTGACTTTC.

This chain links TRBV20-1 with TRBJ2-2; possibly TRBD2 for D (5 bases). The germline V gene has CDR1 DFQATT and CDR2 SNEGSKA (reference sequence). The CDR3 contains 15 residues. V lost 1 base, J lost 1 base, and 10 bases lay in between. CDR3 DNA sequence: TGCAGTGCTAGAGTGGGCGGGCTGAACACCGGGGAGCTGTTTTTT. Protein product: CSARVGGLNTGELFF.

The CDR3 is CASSVQGLSGELFF. In DNA, the CDR3 is TGTGCCAGCAGCGTACAGGGGTTGTCCGGGGAGCTGTTTTTT. The J gene is TRBJ2-2, the V gene TRBV9; D is perhaps TRBD1 (6 bases). CDR3 size: 14 residues. V shed 1 base and J shed 6 bases, with 10 bases lying between them. Germline-derived CDR1 and CDR2 are SGDLS and YYNGEE.

The chain combines TRBV7-9 with TRBJ2-5, with 8 nucleotides matching TRBD1. This CDR3 has 15 amino acids. Germline assignment: CDR1 SEHNR and CDR2 FQNEAQ (reference sequence). V dropped 5 bases and J dropped 2; count of bases not matched to a gene: 7. The CDR3 region has the DNA TGTGCCAGCAGCGCCACAGGGGGGATACAAGAGACCCAGTACTTC. Encoded protein: CASSATGGIQETQYF.

This clonotype was found a few times. The V and J genes are TRBV20-1 and TRBJ2-1; TRBD1 matches 8 bases. Germline CDR1 DFQATT, CDR2 SNEGSKA (reference sequence). The CDR3 runs to 14 residues. The V and J ends lost 5 bases and 7 bases, in that order; junction bases with no gene match: 10. CDR3 sequence: CSAPVDRGGNEQFF. In DNA form, the CDR3 reads TGCAGTGCTCCCGTAGACAGGGGAGGTAATGAGCAGTTCTTC.

This chain uses TRBV10-3 with TRBJ2-5, with TRBD2 as a possible D gene (5 bases). V was clipped by 0 bases and J by 6 bases, with 14 bases between them. The germline gives CDR1 ENHRY, CDR2 SYGVKD. CDR3 length: 15 residues. The CDR3 loop reads CAISESRAGMQTQYF. The CDR3 DNA reads as TGTGCCATCAGTGAGTCACGAGCCGGGATGCAGACCCAGTACTTC.

The chain joins TRBV20-1 to TRBJ2-3; D may correspond to TRBD1 or TRBD2 (5 bases each). V shed 6 bases and J shed 1 base, with 14 bases lying between them. The CDR3 has 14 amino acids. Germline assignment: CDR1 DFQATT and CDR2 SNEGSKA (reference sequence). The CDR3 DNA reads TGCAGTGCCTATCGCAGGGACCGCACAGATACGCAGTATTTT. This sequence encodes CSAYRRDRTDTQYF.

The V call is TRBV23-1, the J call TRBJ2-5; 9 bases are a match to TRBD2. TRBV23-1 is an ORF, with its function uncertain. This CDR3 region has 16 residues. The J segment lost 5 bases and the V segment lost 1 base, leaving 8 bases of the junction unmatched. DNA for the CDR3: TGCGCCAGCAGTCAATTCAGCGGGGGGCTTGGGGAGACCCAGTACTTC. Encoded protein: CASSQFSGGLGETQYF.

This clonotype occurred many times. The chain joins TRBV28 to TRBJ1-2, with TRBD1 matching 10 bases. CDR3 length: 14 residues. V was pared by 4 bases and J by 4 bases, with 3 bases of the junction left unmatched. The V gene's germline CDR1 is MDHEN and CDR2 SYDVKM. This CDR3 is CASSSGQGSYGYTF. The CDR3 DNA reads TGTGCCAGCAGTTCGGGACAGGGGAGCTATGGCTACACCTTC.

J is TRBJ2-1 and V is TRBV20-1; TRBD2 aligns across 8 bases. The ends lost 3 bases at V and 8 bases at J; junction bases unmatched: 21. The length of the CDR3 is 18 residues. Per the germline V gene, CDR1 is DFQATT and CDR2 is SNEGSKA (reference sequence). As DNA, the CDR3 is TGCAGTGCTAGGGTGGTTACGTTGGCGGGAGGAAAACGCGATGAGCAGTTCTTC. The encoded protein is CSARVVTLAGGKRDEQFF.

The sample holds a few counts of this clonotype. The chain is built from TRBV20-1 and TRBJ2-1, with a tentative D call TRBD2 (6 bases). This CDR3 has 13 amino acids. V lost 6 bases, J lost 0 bases, and 9 bases lay in between. Germline loops: CDR1 DFQATT, CDR2 SNEGSKA (reference sequence). In DNA form, the CDR3 reads TGCAGTGCGCGGGGATTCTCCTACAATGAGCAGTTCTTC. Its translation is CSARGFSYNEQFF.

There are a few counts of this clonotype. The CDR3 protein is CASSLTRGENTEAFF. CDR3 nucleotides: TGTGCCAGCAGTTTGACAAGGGGGGAAAACACTGAAGCTTTCTTT. This sequence joins TRBV12-3 or TRBV12-4 and TRBJ1-1; tentative D call: TRBD1 (6 bases). Trimming removed 3 bases from V and 2 bases from J, with 13 bases in between. The CDR3 sequence is 15 residues long.

The genes are TRBV28 and TRBJ2-7, with TRBD1 identical over 8 bases. The CDR3 runs to 15 residues. With 3 bases clipped from V and 0 bases from J, the junction kept 4 bases outside the gene matches. Per the germline V gene, CDR1 is MDHEN and CDR2 is SYDVKM. Here the CDR3 DNA reads TGTGCCAGCAGTTTCCCGGACAGGGTCTCCTACGAGCAGTACTTC. Translation gives CASSFPDRVSYEQYF. The entire variable domain, with the rest obtained from reference TRBV28 and TRBJ2-7, is as follows: DVKVTQSSRYLVKRTGEKVFLECVQDMDHENMFWYRQDPGLGLRLIYFSYDVKMKEKGDIPEGYSVSREKKERFSLILESASTNQTSMYLCASSFPDRVSYEQYFGPGTRLTVT.

This clonotype was found a few times. V gene TRBV19 combines with J gene TRBJ2-7; 7 bases align to TRBD1. Germline loops: CDR1 LNHDA, CDR2 SQIVND (reference sequence). V trimming: 5 bases; J trimming: 2 bases; junction bases outside the gene matches: 6. The CDR3 consists of 14 residues. The CDR3 reads CASSLRDRAYEQYF. In nucleotides, the CDR3 is TGTGCCAGTAGTCTACGGGACAGAGCCTACGAGCAGTACTTC.